A single sample gave rise to the 5 T cell receptor beta chains below, sequenced in a study of blood T cell repertoires in COVID-19. Sequencing was performed with immunoSEQ multiplex PCR; in TCRdb, only in-frame clones are kept and a portion is missing. This sample carries over 75,000 clones, around 80% of them seen once, and the ten largest clones take approximately 1.2%. Sequencing was carried out using peripheral blood. Every receptor here comes from a woman aged 80 or older with acute or convalescent COVID-19.

The J gene is TRBJ2-2, the V gene TRBV7-8; 7 bases agree with TRBD1. Germline V gene lookup returns CDR1 SGHVS and CDR2 FQNEAQ. CDR3 length: 15 residues. V lost 5 bases and J lost 2; bases outside the gene matches: 5. CDR3 DNA sequence: TGTGCCAGCAGCAGGGACAGCACCAACACCGGGGAGCTGTTTTTT. Its translation: CASSRDSTNTGELFF.

The chain uses TRBV6-5 and TRBJ1-2, with 8 bases identical to TRBD1. This CDR3 comprises 15 residues. V lost 5 bases to trimming and J lost 4 bases; unmatched junction nucleotides: 9. Germline V gives CDR1 MNHEY, CDR2 SVGAGI. The CDR3 DNA is TGTGCCAGCAGTCGTCCCGGGACAGGCATCTATGGCTACACCTTC. Protein: CASSRPGTGIYGYTF.

The gene calls are TRBV5-1 and TRBJ2-7; 9 bases align to TRBD1. V lost 3 bases to trimming and J lost 5 bases; unmatched junction nucleotides: 12. The CDR3 loop spans 16 amino acids. Germline assignment: CDR1 SGHRS and CDR2 YFSETQ. This CDR3 is CASSWTAGQGSDEQYF. The CDR3 DNA follows: TGCGCCAGCAGCTGGACCGCGGGACAGGGAAGCGACGAGCAGTACTTC.

V is TRBV14 and J is TRBJ2-1; 13 positions match TRBD2. Germline assignment: CDR1 SGHDN and CDR2 FVKESK. The CDR3 consists of 18 residues. V lost 3 bases to trimming and J lost 0 bases; unmatched junction nucleotides: 5. CDR3: CASSQTRLAGGSYNEQFF. CDR3 nucleotide sequence: TGTGCCAGCAGCCAGACCCGACTAGCGGGGGGCTCCTACAATGAGCAGTTCTTC.

This clone was seen a few times. This chain connects TRBV5-1 to TRBJ1-5, with D unresolved. The germline gives CDR1 SGHRS, CDR2 YFSETQ. V was pared by 4 bases and J by 0 bases, with 11 bases between. This CDR3 is 15 amino acids long. CDR3 sequence: CASSVGGDSNQPQHF. CDR3 sequence (DNA): TGCGCCAGCAGCGTGGGCGGTGATAGCAATCAGCCCCAGCATTTT. Together with reference TRBV5-1 and TRBJ1-5, the CDR3 gives the full variable domain: KAGVTQTPRYLIKTRGQQVTLSCSPISGHRSVSWYQQTPGQGLQFLFEYFSETQRNKGNFPGRFSGRQFSNSRSEMNVSTLELGDSALYLCASSVGGDSNQPQHFGDGTRLSIL.